The subject of this entry is one T cell receptor (beta chain). TCRdb passed the PCR reads through MiXCR, listing each CDR3 protein once. The data contain approximately 5,000 distinct CDR3 sequences, approximately 63% of them singletons. V lost 3 bases to trimming and J lost 0 bases, with 8 bases between them. This CDR3 is built from 14 residues. Per germline, CDR1 LNHDA and CDR2 SQIVND (reference sequence). These data belong to a study of CD4 and CD8 cells across lung adenocarcinoma regions. The sample comprised CD4+ T cells from the center of a lung tumor. The sequence derives from a male donor with lung adenocarcinoma. The CD4 and CD8 labels of this study may be unreliable. J is TRBJ2-5 and V is TRBV19; no definite D call. CDR3 DNA sequence: TGTGCCAGTAGTATTGGCGTGAACCAAGAGACCCAGTACTTC. Protein: CASSIGVNQETQYF.